This TCR beta chain came from a study of OX40 agonist ivuxolimab in advanced cancers. Overall study results and limits: Mean expanded clone counts were higher in CD8+ than CD4+ T cells. At 0.1 to 3.0 mg/kg and by week 6, clonal expansion occurred in CD4+ and CD8+ blood T cells. Part of the nonresponder group also had normalized T-cell clonal expansion that was low.

Excluded were patients having autoimmune disease history or systemic immunosuppression. About this clone: Antigen: not known.

Germline CDR1 reads SGHRS; CDR2 reads YFSETQ. V was cut by 4 bases and J by 1 base, with 14 bases left in between. The CDR3 length is 15 residues. Here immunoSEQ multiplex PCR was the method, and the copy in TCRdb shows in-frame clones only, minus some. This table holds about 80,000 clones, roughly 87% found once. The sequenced sample was CD4+ or CD8+ T cells sorted from blood, obtained in a trial of the OX40 agonist ivuxolimab. The source of this sequence is an adult with an advanced solid tumor such as melanoma, head and neck, liver or kidney cancer. The chain employs TRBV5-1 and TRBJ2-5; no definite D call. The CDR3 reads CASSPGSWGQETQYF. CDR3 nucleotides: TGCGCCAGCAGCCCGGGTAGTTGGGGCCAAGAGACCCAGTACTTC.